Below are 27 T cell receptor beta chains sequenced from a single sample in a study of cytomegalovirus exposure and HLA in healthy donors. With 60 Vbeta and 13 Jbeta primers, the PCR was carried out. Using immunoSEQ multiplex PCR, the repertoire was profiled, and TCRdb retains in-frame clones only, with some absent. This repertoire shows roughly 100,000 clones, just under 70% found once; its top ten account for approximately 16%. Material for sequencing was PBMCs. All receptors derive from a woman aged 45-65 years in good health and CMV-seropositive.

This clone has only a few counts. V gene TRBV5-1 combines with J gene TRBJ1-1, with a weak D call TRBD1 (6 bases). V lost 5 bases and J lost 2, with 10 bases in between. Germline loops: CDR1 SGHRS, CDR2 YFSETQ. This CDR3 is 13 amino acids long. The CDR3: CASRSRGNTEAFF. As DNA, the CDR3 is TGCGCCAGCAGGTCCAGGGGAAACACTGAAGCTTTCTTT.

This chain links TRBV11-2 with TRBJ2-3, with TRBD2 identical over 10 bases. Germline V CDR1 and CDR2: SGHAT, FQNNGV. V lost 7 bases and J lost 2; bases outside the gene matches: 6. CDR3 size: 15 residues. The CDR3 DNA reads as TGTGCCAGCACCTGGACTAGCGGATCCACAGATACGCAGTATTTT. It is translated as CASTWTSGSTDTQYF.

The chain is built from TRBV13 and TRBJ2-1, with 11 bases fitting TRBD2. The germline gives CDR1 PRHDT, CDR2 FYEKMQ (reference sequence). The V gene end was trimmed by 3 bases and the J gene end by 4 bases; junction bases not matched to a gene: 2. The CDR3 length is 15 residues. CDR3 amino acids: CASSLTSGIYNEQFF. As DNA, the CDR3 is TGTGCCAGCAGCTTGACTAGCGGGATTTACAATGAGCAGTTCTTC.

The CDR3 spells CAWSGDTPLGKNIQYF. DNA for the CDR3: TGTGCCTGGAGTGGGGACACCCCGTTGGGCAAAAACATTCAGTACTTC. This chain joins TRBV30 and TRBJ2-4; possibly TRBD1 for D (6 bases). V was cut by 1 base and J by 3 bases, with 16 bases left in between. The CDR3 length is 16 residues. In germline, CDR1 is GTSNPN, CDR2 SVGIG (reference sequence).

This clone was seen a few times. The chain carries TRBV10-3 and TRBJ2-6, with D hard to call. Trimming left V 3 bases short and J 3 bases short, with 9 bases between. Per germline, CDR1 ENHRY and CDR2 SYGVKD. The CDR3 loop spans 15 amino acids. CDR3 coding DNA: TGTGCCATCAGTGACAGCGATAGTGGGGCCAACGTCCTGACTTTC. Protein product: CAISDSDSGANVLTF.

This sequence joins TRBV9 and TRBJ2-5; 7 bases agree with TRBD1. V dropped 5 bases and J dropped 2; count of bases not matched to a gene: 6. Germline lookup yields CDR1 SGDLS and CDR2 YYNGEE. CDR3 length: 14 residues. The CDR3 protein is CASSLGTVQETQYF. CDR3 in DNA: TGTGCCAGCAGTCTAGGGACAGTACAAGAGACCCAGTACTTC.

The gene calls are TRBV6-1 and TRBJ2-3; 8 bases map to TRBD2. Germline V gene sequence: CDR1 MNHNS, CDR2 SASEGT. Germline trimming cut 9 bases from V and 3 bases from J; bases unmatched to any gene: 8. The CDR3 runs 14 residues. Written as DNA, the CDR3 is TGTGCCAGGAAGCGACTAGCGTGGACAGATACGCAGTATTTT. Residues: CARKRLAWTDTQYF.

The chain uses TRBV5-1 and TRBJ2-5, with D hard to call. The J call is doubtful: the DNA matches TRBJ2-7 better. The CDR3 is made up of 15 amino acids. In germline, CDR1 is SGHRS, CDR2 YFSETQ. The CDR3 bases are TGCGCCAGCAGCGAAAACAGCCTAACTGGCTACGAGCAGTACTTC. It is translated as CASSENSLTGYEQYF.

This clone turned up a few times. The CDR3 DNA reads TGTGCCAGCAGCTTAAGCGCAGGGGGAATATACGAGCAGTACTTC. Residues: CASSLSAGGIYEQYF. This sequence joins TRBV7-3 and TRBJ2-7, with 7 nucleotides matching TRBD1. The trim removed 1 base at V and 4 bases at J, leaving 7 bases unmatched. Germline CDR1 SGHTA, CDR2 FQGTGA. The CDR3 extends over 15 amino acids.

The chain combines TRBV19 with TRBJ2-7; D is perhaps TRBD1 (6 bases). Germline CDR1 reads LNHDA; CDR2 reads SQIVND (reference sequence). The V end was cut by 2 bases, the J end by 7 bases, with 15 bases between. The CDR3 is 14 residues long. CDR3 sequence (DNA): TGTGCCAGTAGTATAAACAGGGATTCGGGGGAGCAGTACTTC. It encodes CASSINRDSGEQYF.

The rearrangement joins TRBV7-9 to TRBJ2-3; a possible D gene is TRBD1 (7 bases). The V gene's germline CDR1 is SEHNR and CDR2 FQNEAQ (reference sequence). With 5 bases removed from V and 7 bases from J, the gap between germline ends came to 22 bases. The CDR3 extends over 16 amino acids. CDR3 nucleotide sequence: TGTGCCAGCAGCCTTTACCGGGACAGCGGGTCCTATACGCAGTATTTT. Translation: CASSLYRDSGSYTQYF.

This clone was detected once. V is TRBV30 and J is TRBJ1-4, with D perhaps TRBD1 (6 bases). Per germline, CDR1 GTSNPN and CDR2 SVGIG (reference sequence). This CDR3 is 15 amino acids long. V gave up 3 bases and J gave up 10 bases, with 21 bases separating them. The CDR3 bases are TGTGCCTGGAGCACAGGGATACAGGGTGGAGGAAAACTGTTTTTT. Its translation: CAWSTGIQGGGKLFF. The full variable domain, with the rest looked up from reference TRBV30 and TRBJ1-4, is SQTIHQWPATLVQPVGSPLSLECTVEGTSNPNLYWYRQAAGRGLQLLFYSVGIGQISSEVPQNLSASRPQDRQFILSSKKLLLSDSGFYLCAWSTGIQGGGKLFFGSGTQLSVL.

The chain joins TRBV7-2 to TRBJ2-7; 7 bases agree with TRBD1. Germline V gene lookup returns CDR1 SGHTA and CDR2 FQGNSA. The CDR3 runs 14 residues. J was trimmed by 6 bases and V by 5 bases; bases with no gene match: 10. CDR3 sequence (DNA): TGTGCCAGCAGCGACCGACAGGGAATCACCGAGCAGTACTTC. Translation: CASSDRQGITEQYF.

The genes are TRBV7-9 and TRBJ2-7; no clear D. CDR3 size: 12 residues. Looked up from germline, CDR1 is SEHNR and CDR2 is FQNEAQ (reference sequence). Trimming stripped 2 bases from V and 1 base from J, with 3 bases between. The DNA of the CDR3 is TGTGCCAGCAGCTTAACTTCCTACGAGCAGTACTTC. Residues: CASSLTSYEQYF.

This clone was seen just once. The genes are TRBV19 and TRBJ1-2; TRBD1 matches at 11 bases. CDR3 length equals 16 residues. In germline, CDR1 is LNHDA, CDR2 SQIVND (reference sequence). V was clipped by 3 bases and J by 4 bases; unmatched bases: 7. The CDR3 DNA reads TGTGCCAGTAGTATTATACCCGGACAGGGGGCCTATGGCTACACCTTC. Residues: CASSIIPGQGAYGYTF.

This clone was detected only once. This sequence joins TRBV21-1 and TRBJ2-1; the table's TRBD2 call for D was not verified on the DNA. TRBV21-1 constitutes a pseudogene. The CDR3 totals 16 residues. This CDR3 reads CASSKESGHYIGEQFF. The CDR3 nucleotides are TGTGCCAGCAGCAAAGAGAGCGGGCACTACATTGGGGAGCAGTTCTTC.

The chain employs TRBV19 and TRBJ1-4, with 10 bases that match TRBD1. V shed 4 bases and J 5 bases; nucleotides not matched to a gene: 4. The germline V gene encodes CDR1 LNHDA and CDR2 SQIVND (reference sequence). The CDR3 is 15 residues long. The CDR3 DNA reads TGTGCCAGTAGTACGCGGACAGGGGGGAATGAAAAACTGTTTTTT. Its protein is CASSTRTGGNEKLFF.

V usage is TRBV6-5 and J usage is TRBJ2-7, with a weak D call TRBD1 (5 bases). The CDR3 runs to 13 residues. Trimming removed 6 bases from V and 0 bases from J, with 9 bases in between. CDR1 MNHEY and CDR2 SVGAGI come from the germline V gene. The CDR3 reads CASRRTFSYEQYF. The CDR3 DNA sequence: TGTGCCAGCAGACGGACATTCTCCTACGAGCAGTACTTC.

The sample holds a few counts of this clone. The V call is TRBV27, the J call TRBJ2-2; 8 bases are shared with TRBD1. The CDR3 is made up of 15 amino acids. Germline CDR1 MNHEY, CDR2 SMNVEV (reference sequence). Germline trimming cut 6 bases from V and 3 bases from J; bases unmatched to any gene: 6. CDR3 nucleotides: TGTGCCAGCAGATTAGGGGGACAGGACACCGGGGAGCTGTTTTTT. Translating gives CASRLGGQDTGELFF.

The V gene is TRBV5-6, the J gene TRBJ2-5; 8 nucleotides align to TRBD2. With 1 base clipped from V and 2 bases from J, the junction kept 13 bases outside the gene matches. There are 18 residues in the CDR3. CDR1 and CDR2 from the germline V gene are SGHDT and YYEEEE. CDR3 sequence reads: CASSLSGVGRARQETQYF. For the CDR3, the DNA is TGTGCCAGCAGCTTGTCCGGGGTCGGGAGGGCCCGGCAAGAGACCCAGTACTTC.

The chain couples TRBV6-1 to TRBJ2-3, with unresolved D. This CDR3 region has 13 residues. The germline V gene encodes CDR1 MNHNS and CDR2 SASEGT. Trimming cost V 11 bases and J 1 base, with 13 bases left between them. CDR3 sequence reads: CASRSPGTDTQYF. CDR3 DNA: TGTGCCTCCAGGTCCCCAGGCACAGATACGCAGTATTTT.

J is TRBJ2-7 and V is TRBV15, with D possibly matching TRBD2 (5 bases). The germline V gene encodes CDR1 LNHNV and CDR2 YYDKDF (reference sequence). CDR3 size: 15 residues. Trimming took 0 bases from V and 0 from J, leaving 9 bases between them. The CDR3 DNA follows: TGTGCCACCAGCAGAGATCCTGGGAGCTCCTACGAGCAGTACTTC. Residues: CATSRDPGSSYEQYF.

The chain combines TRBV2 with TRBJ1-6; tentatively, D is TRBD1 (6 bases). The CDR3 consists of 13 residues. The V gene lost 6 bases and the J gene lost 10 bases, with 13 bases spanning the gap. The germline CDR1 and CDR2 sequences are SNHLY and FYNNEI. The CDR3 is CASRLTGSSPLHF. The CDR3 DNA follows: TGTGCCAGCAGGCTAACAGGGAGCTCACCCCTCCACTTT.

CDR3 in amino acids: CASSFGGRAVFKDTQYF. The CDR3 DNA follows: TGTGCCAGCAGCTTTGGCGGGAGGGCCGTTTTTAAAGATACGCAGTATTTT. This chain links TRBV5-6 with TRBJ2-3, with 9 bases aligning to TRBD2. Germline assignment: CDR1 SGHDT and CDR2 YYEEEE. The CDR3 is 17 residues long. V shed 2 bases, J shed 5 bases, and the junction held 12 bases outside the gene matches. Together with reference TRBV5-6 and TRBJ2-3, the CDR3 gives the full variable domain: DAGVTQSPTHLIKTRGQQVTLRCSPKSGHDTVSWYQQALGQGPQFIFQYYEEEERQRGNFPDRFSGHQFPNYSSELNVNALLLGDSALYLCASSFGGRAVFKDTQYFGPGTRLTVL.

V is TRBV10-1 and J is TRBJ2-1; 7 bases are shared with TRBD1. The CDR3 extends over 14 amino acids. Germline V CDR1 and CDR2: WNHNN, SYGVQD (reference sequence). J gave up 13 bases and V 3 bases, and 12 bases lay outside the gene matches. CDR3 sequence (DNA): TGCGCCAGCAGTGATGCGAGTCCGGGACAGATTCAGTTCTTC. Amino acids: CASSDASPGQIQFF.

V usage is TRBV19 and J usage is TRBJ1-5; TRBD1 matches 9 bases. Germline V gene lookup returns CDR1 LNHDA and CDR2 SQIVND (reference sequence). Trimming took 5 bases from V and 6 from J; bases not matched to a gene: 5. CDR3 length: 14 residues. The CDR3 region has the DNA TGTGCCAGTAGTCCGACGGGACAGGGTCAGCCCCAGCATTTT. Translated: CASSPTGQGQPQHF. Using reference TRBV19 and TRBJ1-5 for the parts outside the CDR3, the full variable domain is DGGITQSPKYLFRKEGQNVTLSCEQNLNHDAMYWYRQDPGQGLRLIYYSQIVNDFQKGDIAEGYSVSREKKESFPLTVTSAQKNPTAFYLCASSPTGQGQPQHFGDGTRLSIL.

V gene TRBV6-5 combines with J gene TRBJ2-3, with D possibly being TRBD1 (5 bases). Germline loops: CDR1 MNHEY, CDR2 SVGAGI. The V end was cut by 6 bases, the J end by 2 bases, with 12 bases between. The CDR3 has 14 residues. CDR3: CASRTRENTDTQYF. DNA for the CDR3: TGTGCCAGCAGGACCAGGGAAAACACAGATACGCAGTATTTT.